The clone carrying this T cell receptor (beta chain) was found once. Its antigen is unknown. The data originate from a study of cytomegalovirus exposure and HLA in healthy donors. This CDR3 region has 17 residues. The junction had 13 bases not matched to a gene; V was cut back by 7 bases and J by 0 bases. Germline CDR1 reads SNHLY; CDR2 reads FYNNEI. Study-level findings and limits: As was reported, the classifier diagnosed cytomegalovirus status with high specificity and sensitivity. The authors enumerated 150 to 200 TCR beta chains as linked to cytomegalovirus. In vitro, three CMV-associated chains proved specific for CMV antigens.

This table comes from immunoSEQ multiplex PCR, and its TCRdb copy is limited to in-frame clones, with some not included. The data hold about 150,000 clones, with roughly 90% observed a single time. The sequenced sample was PBMCs. V is TRBV2 and J is TRBJ1-2; 8 bases fit TRBD1. The sequence was collected from a young man in good health and CMV-seropositive. CDR3 sequence: CASTYDRGRSTNYGYTF. The CDR3 DNA reads as TGTGCCAGCACCTATGACAGGGGAAGGAGCACTAACTATGGCTACACCTTC.